Following are 15 T cell receptor beta chains from one sample sequenced in a study of T cells after yellow fever vaccination. A single record per CDR3 protein comes from TCRdb applying MiXCR to the 5' RACE reads. The table has under 500,000 distinct CDR3 sequences, approximately 18% seen once. Source: PBMCs, taken before the yellow fever booster vaccination. Receptor source: a man between 18 and 35 years old who received the YFV17D yellow fever vaccine.

This clonotype was observed many times. V usage is TRBV12-3 or TRBV12-4 and J usage is TRBJ1-6; 9 bases agree with TRBD1. This CDR3 contains 13 residues. Trimming cost V 5 bases and J 14 bases; bases outside gene matches: 7. Here the CDR3 reads CASSPLDRGSLHF. In nucleotides, the CDR3 is TGTGCCAGCAGTCCACTGGACAGGGGATCCCTCCACTTT.

V usage is TRBV7-9 and J usage is TRBJ2-1, with D unclear. The germline V gene has CDR1 SEHNR and CDR2 FQNEAQ (reference sequence). Trimming removed 2 bases at V and 8 bases at J, with 13 bases between. The CDR3 sequence is 14 residues long. Written as DNA, the CDR3 is TGTGCCAGCAGCTTATGGTCCGACGTCTATGAGCAGTTCTTC. Its protein is CASSLWSDVYEQFF.

This clonotype showed up just a few times. The rearrangement uses TRBV7-9 and TRBJ2-2; D not certain. CDR1 is SEHNR, CDR2 FQNEAQ, per germline (reference sequence). Deletions cut 2 bases from V and 3 bases from J, with 10 bases between. The CDR3 loop spans 15 amino acids. DNA of the CDR3: TGTGCCAGCAGCTTATCCACTATAGACACCGGGGAGCTGTTTTTT. Translation gives CASSLSTIDTGELFF.

J is TRBJ1-1 and V is TRBV20-1; D is undetermined. V lost 3 bases to trimming and J lost 3 bases, with 14 bases between them. Germline V gene sequence: CDR1 DFQATT, CDR2 SNEGSKA (reference sequence). The CDR3 consists of 14 residues. CDR3 DNA sequence: TGCAGTGCTAGGATCCCCGGGCTGGACACTGAAGCTTTCTTT. Protein product: CSARIPGLDTEAFF.

This sequence joins TRBV3-1 and TRBJ2-5; unclear D gene. V was pared by 3 bases and J by 0 bases, with 5 bases between. This CDR3 has 13 amino acids. Germline-derived CDR1 and CDR2 are LGHDT and YNNKEL (reference sequence). Here the CDR3 reads CASSQGYQETQYF. CDR3 in DNA: TGTGCCAGCAGCCAGGGGTACCAAGAGACCCAGTACTTC.

There are a few counts of this clonotype. The CDR3 region is CASSLGPTRVNQPQHF. Written as DNA, the CDR3 is TGTGCCAGCAGCTTGGGTCCGACGCGAGTCAATCAGCCCCAGCATTTT. The chain is built from TRBV7-2 and TRBJ1-5; D is unresolved. V lost 3 bases and J 3 bases, leaving 15 bases between the germline ends. Per the germline V gene, CDR1 is SGHTA and CDR2 is FQGNSA. The CDR3 has 16 residues. The full variable domain, in which reference TRBV7-2 and TRBJ1-5 provide the parts outside the CDR3, is GAGVSQSPSNKVTEKGKDVELRCDPISGHTALYWYRQSLGQGLEFLIYFQGNSAPDKSGLPSDRFSAERTGGSVSTLTIQRTQQEDSAVYLCASSLGPTRVNQPQHFGDGTRLSIL.

There are a few counts of this clonotype. The rearrangement joins TRBV28 to TRBJ2-3; a possible D gene is TRBD2 (6 bases). CDR1 and CDR2 from the germline V gene are MDHEN and SYDVKM. Trimming stripped 2 bases from V and 10 bases from J, with 22 bases between. The CDR3 spans 16 residues. The CDR3 loop reads CASSLPRHGARGPQYF. CDR3 in DNA: TGTGCCAGCAGTTTACCCCGACACGGGGCGCGGGGCCCGCAGTATTTT.

This clonotype was seen more than once but under ten times. This chain links TRBV7-9 with TRBJ1-2; 8 nucleotides align to TRBD1. Germline CDR1 reads SEHNR; CDR2 reads FQNEAQ (reference sequence). Trimming cost V 5 bases and J 3 bases; bases outside gene matches: 14. The CDR3 extends over 17 amino acids. CDR3 coding DNA: TGTGCCAGCAGCCCTCTTTACGTCAGGGGGCTTGACTATGGCTACACCTTC. Translation: CASSPLYVRGLDYGYTF.

J is TRBJ1-6 and V is TRBV20-1, with D unresolved. Trimming stripped 3 bases from V and 7 bases from J, with 7 bases between. Germline V lookup: CDR1 DFQATT, CDR2 SNEGSKA (reference sequence). The CDR3 loop spans 12 amino acids. For the CDR3, the DNA is TGCAGTGCTAGTAGGGTGAATTCACCCCTCCACTTT. It codes for CSASRVNSPLHF.

V gene TRBV7-6 combines with J gene TRBJ1-6; 8 nucleotides align to TRBD1. Germline-derived CDR1 and CDR2 are SGHVS and FNYEAQ. With V trimmed by 4 bases and J by 7 bases, 9 bases remained unmatched. The CDR3 is 16 amino acids. The CDR3 reads CASSSVGQGGNSPLHF. Here the CDR3 DNA reads TGTGCCAGCAGCTCCGTCGGACAGGGCGGGAATTCACCCCTCCACTTT. Full variable domain (remainder filled in from reference TRBV7-6 and TRBJ1-6): GAGVSQSPRYKVTKRGQDVALRCDPISGHVSLYWYRQALGQGPEFLTYFNYEAQQDKSGLPNDRFSAERPEGSISTLTIQRTEQRDSAMYRCASSSVGQGGNSPLHFGNGTRLTVT.

Many counts were recorded for this clonotype. The chain has TRBV29-1 and TRBJ2-7; no clear D. The CDR3 loop spans 13 amino acids. Trimming took off 2 bases at V and 4 bases at J, with 12 bases between the two ends. From germline, CDR1 is SQVTM and CDR2 ANQGSEA. In DNA, the CDR3 is TGCAGCGTTGAATATGGGATTCGGTACGAGCAGTACTTC. Translation: CSVEYGIRYEQYF.

The V gene is TRBV7-2, the J gene TRBJ1-4; D call uncertain. Trimming stripped 4 bases from V and 7 bases from J, with 7 bases between. The V gene's germline CDR1 is SGHTA and CDR2 FQGNSA. This CDR3 is 12 amino acids long. In DNA form, the CDR3 reads TGTGCCAGCAGCTCCAACCCTGAAAAACTGTTTTTT. This codes for CASSSNPEKLFF. Full variable domain (missing parts from reference TRBV7-2 and TRBJ1-4): GAGVSQSPSNKVTEKGKDVELRCDPISGHTALYWYRQSLGQGLEFLIYFQGNSAPDKSGLPSDRFSAERTGGSVSTLTIQRTQQEDSAVYLCASSSNPEKLFFGSGTQLSVL.

This clonotype was seen more than once but under ten times. This chain joins TRBV7-2 and TRBJ1-1, with TRBD1 matching 8 bases. Germline lookup yields CDR1 SGHTA and CDR2 FQGNSA. This CDR3 spans 12 amino acids. Germline trimming cut 4 bases from V and 8 bases from J; bases unmatched to any gene: 3. The CDR3 DNA sequence: TGTGCCAGCAGCTCACGGACAGGGGAAGCTTTCTTT. Protein sequence: CASSSRTGEAFF.

This clonotype was observed at least ten times. The chain employs TRBV29-1 and TRBJ2-1, with D possibly being TRBD1 or TRBD2 (5 bases each). This CDR3 region has 13 residues. Germline CDR1 reads SQVTM; CDR2 reads ANQGSEA. CDR3 DNA: TGCAGTCATTGGGGGACCAAAGGCAATGAGCAGTTCTTC. Residues: CSHWGTKGNEQFF.

A few counts support this clonotype. This chain links TRBV6-5 with TRBJ2-5, with TRBD2 identical over 8 bases. The CDR3 spans 13 residues. Germline assignment: CDR1 MNHEY and CDR2 SVGAGI. Losses at the gene ends were 3 bases for V and 6 bases for J; bases not matched to a gene: 3. The DNA of the CDR3 is TGTGCCAGCAGTTATTCGGGGGGGAAGACCCAGTACTTC. Its protein is CASSYSGGKTQYF.